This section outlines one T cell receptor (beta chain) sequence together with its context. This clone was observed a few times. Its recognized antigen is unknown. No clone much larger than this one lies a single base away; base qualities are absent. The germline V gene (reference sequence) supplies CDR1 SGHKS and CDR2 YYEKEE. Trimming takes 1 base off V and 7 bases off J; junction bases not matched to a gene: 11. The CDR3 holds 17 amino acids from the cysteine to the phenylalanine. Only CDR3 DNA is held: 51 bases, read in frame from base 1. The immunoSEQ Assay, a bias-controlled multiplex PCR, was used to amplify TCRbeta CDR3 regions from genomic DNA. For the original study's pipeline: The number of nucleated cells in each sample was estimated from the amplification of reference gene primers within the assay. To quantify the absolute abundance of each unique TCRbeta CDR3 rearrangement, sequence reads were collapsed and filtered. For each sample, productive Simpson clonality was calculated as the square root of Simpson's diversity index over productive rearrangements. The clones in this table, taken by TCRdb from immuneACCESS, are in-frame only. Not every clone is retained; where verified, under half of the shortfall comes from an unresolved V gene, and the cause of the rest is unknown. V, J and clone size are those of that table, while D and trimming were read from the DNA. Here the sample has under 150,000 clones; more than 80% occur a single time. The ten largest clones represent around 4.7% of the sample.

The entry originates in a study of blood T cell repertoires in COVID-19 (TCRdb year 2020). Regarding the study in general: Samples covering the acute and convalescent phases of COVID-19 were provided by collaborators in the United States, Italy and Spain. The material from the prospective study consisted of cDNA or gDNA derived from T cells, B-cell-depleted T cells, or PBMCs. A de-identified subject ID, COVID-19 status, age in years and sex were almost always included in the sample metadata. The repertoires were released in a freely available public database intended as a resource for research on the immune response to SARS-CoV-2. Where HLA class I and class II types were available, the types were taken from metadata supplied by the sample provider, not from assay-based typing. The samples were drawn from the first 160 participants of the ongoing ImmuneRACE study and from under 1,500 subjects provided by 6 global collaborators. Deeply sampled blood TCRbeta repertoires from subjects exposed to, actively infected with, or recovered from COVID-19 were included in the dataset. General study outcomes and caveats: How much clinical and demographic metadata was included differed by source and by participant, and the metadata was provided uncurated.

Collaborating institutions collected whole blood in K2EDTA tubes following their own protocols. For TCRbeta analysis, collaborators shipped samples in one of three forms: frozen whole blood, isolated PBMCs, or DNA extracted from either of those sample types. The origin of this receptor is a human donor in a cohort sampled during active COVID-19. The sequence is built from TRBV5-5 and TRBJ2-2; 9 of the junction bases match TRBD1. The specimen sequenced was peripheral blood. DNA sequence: TGTGCCAGCAGCTTGCTATCGGGGACAGGGTACGTCGGGGAGCTGTTTTTT. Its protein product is CASSLLSGTGYVGELFF.